Listed here are 2 T cell receptor beta chains from one sample, sequenced in a study of cytomegalovirus exposure and HLA in healthy donors. The PCR employed 60 Vbeta primers together with 13 Jbeta primers. Libraries were prepared by immunoSEQ multiplex PCR; TCRdb keeps only in-frame clonotypes and omits some of them. The sample holds more than 100,000 clones. Input material: PBMCs. The receptors shown here come from a woman in her thirties or forties in good health and CMV-seronegative.

The genes are TRBV6-5 and TRBJ1-4; tentative D call: TRBD1 (6 bases). This CDR3 is built from 14 residues. Between the trimmed V and J ends, which lost 6 bases and 8 bases, there was a span of 16 bases. Germline V gene sequence: CDR1 MNHEY, CDR2 SVGAGI. CDR3 coding DNA: TGTGCCAGCAGCAACAGGGAACCCCCAGAAAAACTGTTTTTT. It is translated as CASSNREPPEKLFF.

This chain uses TRBV5-8 with TRBJ1-5, with 7 bases lining up with TRBD1. J lost 10 bases, V lost 4 bases, and 8 bases had no gene match. CDR1 and CDR2 from the germline V gene are SGHTS and YDEGEE. The length of the CDR3 is 13 residues. CDR3 coding DNA: TGTGCCAGCAGCATAGGGACAGTCTCACCCCAGCATTTT. Encoded protein: CASSIGTVSPQHF.